This TCR beta chain was identified during a study of memory CD4+ T cells and cytomegalovirus serostatus. Single viable CD3+CD4+CD8-CD45RO+ cells were sorted as the memory CD4+ T cells. In the authors' methods: After removing out-of-frame reads, around 2 million distinct TCRbeta sequences remained. Libraries were prepared by immunoSEQ multiplex PCR; TCRdb keeps only in-frame clonotypes and omits some of them. V, J and clone size derive from that table, while D and trimming were established from the DNA sequence. The sample holds more than 40,000 clones; over 65% are singletons and the top ten take under 8%. In germline, CDR1 is LNHDA, CDR2 SQIVND (reference sequence). The CDR3 loop spans 15 amino acids. V shed 5 bases and J shed 0 bases, with 11 bases lying between them.

The chain recombines TRBV19 with TRBJ2-4; D is ambiguous. Sequenced: memory CD4+ T cells from blood. The clonotype was recovered from an adult in good health and CMV-seronegative. Here the CDR3 DNA reads TGTGCCAGTAGTTTTACAATGCTAGCCAAAAACATTCAGTACTTC. It encodes CASSFTMLAKNIQYF.